The 16 T cell receptor beta chains reported below all come from one sample, sequenced in a study of technical replicates of blood from a few donors (dated by TCRdb to 2016 to 2017). Libraries were constructed by the immunoSEQ multiplex PCR assay. In its TCRdb copy, this immuneACCESS table keeps in-frame sequences only and misses some clones. Where compared with another copy, unresolved V genes explain less than half of these, and the others have no known cause. A total of 65,000 to 95,000 clones appear in this sample, 95% to 98% of them only once. Together, the top ten hold roughly 0.16% of the sample. Sequenced: T cells isolated from PBMCs. These TCRs come from a human donor in good health.

The V call is TRBV19, the J call TRBJ2-1; D perhaps matches TRBD2 (6 bases). Per the germline V gene, CDR1 is LNHDA and CDR2 is SQIVND (reference sequence). The CDR3 is 15 residues long. V was pared by 6 bases and J by 6 bases, with 18 bases between. CDR3 loop: CASSPVGDFGNEQFF. Written as DNA, the CDR3 is TGTGCCAGTAGCCCCGTTGGGGACTTCGGCAATGAGCAGTTCTTC. Supplemented by reference TRBV19 and TRBJ2-1, the full variable domain reads DGGITQSPKYLFRKEGQNVTLSCEQNLNHDAMYWYRQDPGQGLRLIYYSQIVNDFQKGDIAEGYSVSREKKESFPLTVTSAQKNPTAFYLCASSPVGDFGNEQFFGPGTRLTVL.

This clone occurred a few times. This chain links TRBV20-1 with TRBJ2-7, with D perhaps TRBD2 (5 bases). Looked up from germline, CDR1 is DFQATT and CDR2 is SNEGSKA (reference sequence). This CDR3 is 11 amino acids long. Trimming stripped 1 base from V and 4 bases from J, with 5 bases between. DNA for the CDR3: TGCAGTGCTAGAGGGAGGTACGAGCAGTACTTC. It specifies CSARGRYEQYF.

V and J are TRBV27 and TRBJ1-5, with unresolved D. CDR1 and CDR2 (germline): MNHEY, SMNVEV (reference sequence). This CDR3 is 16 amino acids long. V was pared by 3 bases and J by 0 bases, with 12 bases between. The CDR3 DNA reads as TGTGCCAGCAGTTTGAACGGACGGGGTAGCAATCAGCCCCAGCATTTT. Protein: CASSLNGRGSNQPQHF.

V usage is TRBV11-2 and J usage is TRBJ1-1; no firm D call. V lost 4 bases and J 3 bases, leaving 9 bases between the germline ends. Germline lookup yields CDR1 SGHAT and CDR2 FQNNGV. The CDR3 totals 13 residues. The CDR3 loop reads CASSSSGDTEAFF. The CDR3 coding sequence is TGTGCCAGCAGCTCGTCCGGGGACACTGAAGCTTTCTTT.

The J gene is TRBJ1-4, the V gene TRBV4-1; 10 bases align to TRBD1. With V trimmed by 2 bases and J by 6 bases, 12 bases remained unmatched. CDR3 length: 18 amino acids. Looked up from germline, CDR1 is MGHRA and CDR2 is YSYEKL. The CDR3 DNA follows: TGCGCCAGCAGCCAATTCGTCTTCGTGGGGACAGGGGATGAAAAACTGTTTTTT. Translation: CASSQFVFVGTGDEKLFF.

CDR3 in amino acids: CSVLFNAAADTQYF. Written as DNA, the CDR3 is TGCAGCGTCCTATTTAACGCGGCGGCAGATACGCAGTATTTT. This rearrangement joins TRBV29-1 to TRBJ2-3; D is undetermined. Germline CDR1 is SQVTM and CDR2 is ANQGSEA. Trimming shortened V by 6 bases and J by 4 bases, and 17 bases separated the two germline ends. CDR3 length: 14 residues.

The CDR3 sequence: CASSLFPSGEETQYF. CDR3 DNA: TGTGCCAGCAGCTTATTCCCTAGCGGAGAAGAGACCCAGTACTTC. The V gene is TRBV7-3, the J gene TRBJ2-5; 7 bases fit TRBD2. The J segment lost 3 bases and the V segment lost 2 bases, leaving 6 bases of the junction unmatched. CDR1 is SGHTA and CDR2 is FQGTGA in the germline V gene. This CDR3 spans 15 amino acids. The entire variable domain, with the rest obtained from reference TRBV7-3 and TRBJ2-5, is as follows: GAGVSQTPSNKVTEKGKYVELRCDPISGHTALYWYRQSLGQGPEFLIYFQGTGAADDSGLPNDRFFAVRPEGSVSTLKIQRTERGDSAVYLCASSLFPSGEETQYFGPGTRLLVL.

The gene calls are TRBV28 and TRBJ2-2; D perhaps matches TRBD1 (6 bases). Looked up from germline, CDR1 is MDHEN and CDR2 is SYDVKM. This CDR3 has 15 residues. The V and J ends lost 10 bases and 0 bases respectively, with 15 bases between them. The CDR3 is CATLGGNTNTGELFF. For the CDR3, the DNA is TGTGCCACCCTAGGGGGTAACACGAACACCGGGGAGCTGTTTTTT.

The sample holds a few counts of this clone. V and J are TRBV5-4 and TRBJ2-3, with 7 bases identical to TRBD1. CDR1 and CDR2 from the germline V gene are SGHNT and YYREEE (reference sequence). J was trimmed by 0 bases and V by 2 bases; bases with no gene match: 9. The CDR3 length is 17 residues. The CDR3 loop is CASSFRRGRGSTDTQYF. CDR3 nucleotide sequence: TGTGCCAGCAGCTTTCGAAGGGGCAGGGGGAGCACAGATACGCAGTATTTT.

The chain uses TRBV9 and TRBJ2-5, with 12 positions matching TRBD2. The CDR3 is made up of 16 amino acids. Germline V gene lookup returns CDR1 SGDLS and CDR2 YYNGEE. Germline trimming cut 3 bases from V and 5 bases from J; bases unmatched to any gene: 8. The CDR3 region has the DNA TGTGCCAGCAGCGCCTTTGGACTAGCGGGAATGGAGACCCAGTACTTC. It encodes CASSAFGLAGMETQYF.

The genes are TRBV10-1 and TRBJ2-3; 11 bases map to TRBD2. The germline gives CDR1 WNHNN, CDR2 SYGVQD (reference sequence). The CDR3 covers 17 residues. J lost 2 bases, V lost 3 bases, and 7 bases had no gene match. CDR3 nucleotide sequence: TGCGCCAGCAGTGAACTAGCGGGAGCACTGGACACAGATACGCAGTATTTT. Translated, it gives CASSELAGALDTDTQYF.

The chain recombines TRBV19 with TRBJ2-7; 10 nucleotides align to TRBD1. This CDR3 region has 15 residues. Germline CDR1 reads LNHDA; CDR2 reads SQIVND (reference sequence). Losses at the gene ends were 4 bases for V and 3 bases for J; bases not matched to a gene: 6. The CDR3 DNA is TGTGCCAGTAGTAGGGACAGGGGCAAGGGCTACGAGCAGTACTTC. Translating gives CASSRDRGKGYEQYF.

The CDR3 spells CASSLFQIRTDTQYF. CDR3 DNA: TGTGCCAGCAGCCTTTTTCAGATCCGCACAGATACGCAGTATTTT. The chain uses TRBV9 and TRBJ2-3; D is undetermined. V was shortened by 4 bases and J by 1 base, with 13 bases between the two germline ends. Germline CDR1 reads SGDLS; CDR2 reads YYNGEE. This CDR3 spans 15 amino acids.

This rearrangement joins TRBV27 to TRBJ2-2, with D maybe TRBD1 (6 bases). The CDR3 consists of 15 residues. Looked up from germline, CDR1 is MNHEY and CDR2 is SMNVEV (reference sequence). V lost 5 bases and J 6 bases, leaving 16 bases between the germline ends. CDR3 protein: CASSTLIQGAGELFF. As DNA, the CDR3 is TGTGCCAGCAGTACCCTAATACAGGGAGCCGGGGAGCTGTTTTTT.

The rearrangement links TRBV27 to TRBJ1-5; possible D gene TRBD1, 5 bases. CDR1 and CDR2 (germline): MNHEY, SMNVEV (reference sequence). The CDR3 is 14 residues long. V lost 1 base, J lost 5 bases, and 9 bases lay in between. Here the CDR3 reads CASSLWGGDQPQHF. CDR3 coding DNA: TGTGCCAGCAGTTTATGGGGAGGGGATCAGCCCCAGCATTTT.

This chain uses TRBV4-2 with TRBJ2-1; 8 bases line up with TRBD2. The CDR3 covers 16 residues. V dropped 0 bases and J dropped 4; count of bases not matched to a gene: 5. CDR1 is LGHNA and CDR2 is YNFKEQ in the germline V gene. In DNA form, the CDR3 reads TGTGCCAGCAGCCAAGAATACGGGGGGGCTTACAATGAGCAGTTCTTC. This codes for CASSQEYGGAYNEQFF.